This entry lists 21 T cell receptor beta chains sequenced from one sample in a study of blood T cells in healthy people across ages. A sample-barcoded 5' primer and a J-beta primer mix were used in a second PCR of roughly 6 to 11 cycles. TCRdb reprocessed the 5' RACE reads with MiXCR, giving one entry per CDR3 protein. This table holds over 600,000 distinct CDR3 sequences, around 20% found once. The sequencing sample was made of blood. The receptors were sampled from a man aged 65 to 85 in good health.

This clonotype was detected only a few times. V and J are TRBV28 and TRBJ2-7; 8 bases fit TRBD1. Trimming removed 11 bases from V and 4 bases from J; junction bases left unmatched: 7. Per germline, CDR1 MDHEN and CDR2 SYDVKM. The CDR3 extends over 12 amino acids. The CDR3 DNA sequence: TGTGCCTCTGGACAGGGCGGGTACGAGCAGTACTTC. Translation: CASGQGGYEQYF.

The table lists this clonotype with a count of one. The CDR3 loop is CARRLVPGTDTQYF. The CDR3, as DNA: TGTGCCAGAAGACTAGTCCCCGGCACAGATACGCAGTATTTT. This sequence joins TRBV14 and TRBJ2-3, with D tentatively TRBD2 (6 bases). Trimming shortened V by 9 bases and J by 1 base, and 14 bases separated the two germline ends. The CDR3 is 14 amino acids. Germline V gives CDR1 SGHDN, CDR2 FVKESK.

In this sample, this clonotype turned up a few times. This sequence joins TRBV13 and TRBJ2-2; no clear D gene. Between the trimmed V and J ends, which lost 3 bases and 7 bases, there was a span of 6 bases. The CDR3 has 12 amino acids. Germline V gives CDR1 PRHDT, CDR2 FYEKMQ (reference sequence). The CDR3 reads CASSFSSGELFF. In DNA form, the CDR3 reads TGTGCCAGCAGCTTTTCGAGCGGGGAGCTGTTTTTT.

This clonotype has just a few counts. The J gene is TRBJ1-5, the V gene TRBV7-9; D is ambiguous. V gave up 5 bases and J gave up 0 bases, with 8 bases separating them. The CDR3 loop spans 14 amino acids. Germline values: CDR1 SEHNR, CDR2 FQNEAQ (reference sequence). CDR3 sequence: CASSPEGSNQPQHF. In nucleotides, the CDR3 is TGTGCCAGCAGCCCGGAGGGTAGCAATCAGCCCCAGCATTTT. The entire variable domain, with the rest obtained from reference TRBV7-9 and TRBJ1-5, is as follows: DTGVSQNPRHKITKRGQNVTFRCDPISEHNRLYWYRQTLGQGPEFLTYFQNEAQLEKSRLLSDRFSAERPKGSFSTLEIQRTEQGDSAMYLCASSPEGSNQPQHFGDGTRLSIL.

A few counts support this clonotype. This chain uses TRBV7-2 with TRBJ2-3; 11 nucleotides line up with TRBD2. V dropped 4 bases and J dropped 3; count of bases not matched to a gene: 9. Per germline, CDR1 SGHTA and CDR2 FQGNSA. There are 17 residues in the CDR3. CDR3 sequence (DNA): TGTGCCAGCAGCTCAGAACTAGCGGGAGTGGGGACAGATACGCAGTATTTT. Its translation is CASSSELAGVGTDTQYF.

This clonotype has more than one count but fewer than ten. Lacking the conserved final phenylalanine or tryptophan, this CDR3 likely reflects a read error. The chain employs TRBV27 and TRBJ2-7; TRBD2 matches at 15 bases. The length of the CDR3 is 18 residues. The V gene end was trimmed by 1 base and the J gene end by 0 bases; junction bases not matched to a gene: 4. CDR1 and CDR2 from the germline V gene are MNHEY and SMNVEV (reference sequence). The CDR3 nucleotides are TGTGCCAGCAGTTTATTGGGGACTAGCGGGGGGAACTCCTACGAGCAGTACCTC. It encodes CASSLLGTSGGNSYEQYL.

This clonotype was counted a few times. CDR3 sequence (DNA): TGTGCCAGCAACCGGGACAGTCCAACAGGGATGAACACTGAAGCTTTCTTT. Encoded protein: CASNRDSPTGMNTEAFF. This chain connects TRBV5-5 to TRBJ1-1; TRBD1 matches 7 bases. Per the germline V gene, CDR1 is SGHKS and CDR2 is YYEKEE (reference sequence). CDR3 size: 17 residues. The junction had 14 bases not matched to a gene; V was cut back by 6 bases and J by 0 bases.

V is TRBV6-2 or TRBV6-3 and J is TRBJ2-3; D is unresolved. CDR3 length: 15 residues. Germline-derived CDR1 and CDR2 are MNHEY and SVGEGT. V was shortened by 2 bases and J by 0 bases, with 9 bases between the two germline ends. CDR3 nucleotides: TGTGCCAGCAGTTACGGGTGGGATAGCACAGATACGCAGTATTTT. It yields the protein CASSYGWDSTDTQYF.

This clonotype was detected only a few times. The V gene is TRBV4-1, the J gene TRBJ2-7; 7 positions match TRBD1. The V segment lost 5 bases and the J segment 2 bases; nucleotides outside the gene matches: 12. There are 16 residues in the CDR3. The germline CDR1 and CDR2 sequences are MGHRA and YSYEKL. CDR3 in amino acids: CASSTTTGRPPYEQYF. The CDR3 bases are TGCGCCAGCAGCACAACGACAGGGCGACCTCCCTACGAGCAGTACTTC.

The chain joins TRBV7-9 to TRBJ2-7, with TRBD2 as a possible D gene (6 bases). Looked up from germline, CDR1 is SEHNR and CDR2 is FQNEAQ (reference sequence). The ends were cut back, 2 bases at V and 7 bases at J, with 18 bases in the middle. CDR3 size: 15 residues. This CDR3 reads CASSLRTTTVGEQYF. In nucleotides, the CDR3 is TGTGCCAGCAGCTTACGGACTACTACAGTAGGGGAGCAGTACTTC.

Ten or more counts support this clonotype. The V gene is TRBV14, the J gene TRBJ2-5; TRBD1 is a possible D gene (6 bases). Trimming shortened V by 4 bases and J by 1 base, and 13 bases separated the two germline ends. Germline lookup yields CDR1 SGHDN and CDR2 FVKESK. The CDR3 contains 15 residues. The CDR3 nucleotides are TGTGCCAGCAGCCGCCTCGGACAGTTCCAAGAGACCCAGTACTTC. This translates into CASSRLGQFQETQYF.

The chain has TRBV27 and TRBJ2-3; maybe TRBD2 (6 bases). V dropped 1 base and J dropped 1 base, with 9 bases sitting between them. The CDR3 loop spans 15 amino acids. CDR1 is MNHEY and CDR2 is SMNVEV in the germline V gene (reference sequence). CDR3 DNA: TGTGCCAGCAGTTTATGGCCGGGAGGCACAGATACGCAGTATTTT. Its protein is CASSLWPGGTDTQYF.

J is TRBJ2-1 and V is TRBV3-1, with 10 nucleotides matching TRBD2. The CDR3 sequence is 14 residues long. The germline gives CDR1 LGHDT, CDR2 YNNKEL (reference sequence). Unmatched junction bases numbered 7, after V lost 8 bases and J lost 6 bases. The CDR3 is CASRLAGGANEQFF. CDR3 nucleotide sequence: TGTGCCAGCCGACTAGCGGGCGGGGCCAATGAGCAGTTCTTC.

The CDR3 DNA is TGTGCCACCAGCAGAAAAGACAGGGGCTCTGGGGCCAACGTCCTGACTTTC. It translates to CATSRKDRGSGANVLTF. This chain joins TRBV15 and TRBJ2-6; 8 bases fit TRBD1. Trimming at V came to 2 bases and at J to 0 bases, leaving 3 bases not matched to a gene. Per germline, CDR1 LNHNV and CDR2 YYDKDF (reference sequence). This CDR3 region has 17 residues.

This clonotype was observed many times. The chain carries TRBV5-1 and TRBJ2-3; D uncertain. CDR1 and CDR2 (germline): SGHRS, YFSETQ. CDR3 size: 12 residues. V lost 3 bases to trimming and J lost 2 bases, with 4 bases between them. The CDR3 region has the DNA TGCGCCAGCAGCTACACCACAGATACGCAGTATTTT. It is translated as CASSYTTDTQYF.

DNA of the CDR3: TGCAGTGCTAGAGCCACCGGGACTAGCAATTACGAGCAGTACTTC. Amino acid sequence: CSARATGTSNYEQYF. This chain joins TRBV20-1 and TRBJ2-7, with 9 bases fitting TRBD2. V shed 1 base and J 4 bases; nucleotides not matched to a gene: 8. Germline assignment: CDR1 DFQATT and CDR2 SNEGSKA (reference sequence). The CDR3 has 15 residues.

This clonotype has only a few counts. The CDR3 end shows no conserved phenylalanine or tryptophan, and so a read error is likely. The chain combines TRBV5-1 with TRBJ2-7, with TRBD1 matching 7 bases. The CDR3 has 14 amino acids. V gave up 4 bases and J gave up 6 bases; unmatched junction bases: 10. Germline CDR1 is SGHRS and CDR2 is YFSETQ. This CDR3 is CASSPRRTGGEQYL. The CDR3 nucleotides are TGCGCCAGCAGCCCGAGAAGGACAGGCGGCGAGCAGTACCTC.

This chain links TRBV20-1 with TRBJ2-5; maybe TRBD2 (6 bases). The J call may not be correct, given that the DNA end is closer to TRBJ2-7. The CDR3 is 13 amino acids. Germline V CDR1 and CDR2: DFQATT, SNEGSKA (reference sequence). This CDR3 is CSAVPRGVYEQYF. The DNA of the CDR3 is TGCAGTGCCGTTCCCCGCGGGGTTTACGAGCAGTACTTC.

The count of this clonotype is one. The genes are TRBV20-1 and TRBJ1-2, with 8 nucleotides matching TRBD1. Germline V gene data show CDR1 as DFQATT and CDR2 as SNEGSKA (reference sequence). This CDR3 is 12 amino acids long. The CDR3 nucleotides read TGCGGGAGGACAGGGTTAAACTATGGCTACACCTTC. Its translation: CGRTGLNYGYTF.

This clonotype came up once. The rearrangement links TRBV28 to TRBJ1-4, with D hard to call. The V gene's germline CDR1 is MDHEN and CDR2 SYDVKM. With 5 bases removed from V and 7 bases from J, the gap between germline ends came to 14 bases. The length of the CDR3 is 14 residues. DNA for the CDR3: TGTGCCAGCAGTGAAGGACGGAGGAGTGAAAAACTGTTTTTT. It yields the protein CASSEGRRSEKLFF.

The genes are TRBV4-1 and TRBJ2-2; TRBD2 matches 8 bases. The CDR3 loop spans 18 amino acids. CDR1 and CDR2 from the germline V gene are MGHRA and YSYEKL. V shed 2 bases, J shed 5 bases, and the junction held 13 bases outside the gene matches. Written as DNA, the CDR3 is TGCGCCAGCAGCCAATCTGCGGGAGGCACCCTGAGGACCGGGGAGCTGTTTTTT. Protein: CASSQSAGGTLRTGELFF.